The rows below give T cell receptor beta chains drawn from one sample of a study of control samples from healthy donors and cancer patients. Generated by immunoSEQ multiplex PCR, the TCRdb table keeps only in-frame clones and is missing some. The sample consists of some 140,000 clones, 80% to 95% of them appearing once. Sequencing used blood. The receptors derive from a man aged 25-45 years in good health. The CDR3 runs from the conserved cysteine through the conserved F or W. Each record gives: J gene, V gene, CDR3 length, D gene, clone size, CDR3 DNA, CDR3 protein. D genes are given only for firm matches. Expanded clones get a size class; other rows say once, few or many, or leave the size out.

>TRBJ2-1|TRBV28|14|TRBD1|.
TGTGCCAGCAAAACAGGGGGCTCCTACAATGAGCAGTTCTTC
CASKTGGSYNEQFF
>TRBJ1-3|TRBV7-8|15|.|.
TGTGCCAGCAGCCGGGGAGGGGGATCTGGAAACACCATATATTTT
CASSRGGGSGNTIYF
>TRBJ2-5|TRBV19|15|TRBD1|.
TGTGCCAGTAGTACTACAGCGACAGGGATAGAGACCCAGTACTTC
CASSTTATGIETQYF
>TRBJ1-1|TRBV4-3|14|TRBD1|.
TGCGCCAGCAGCCCCGGACAGGTTAACACTGAAGCTTTCTTT
CASSPGQVNTEAFF
>TRBJ2-7|TRBV19|13|TRBD1|few
TGTGCCAGTAGTAAAAGGACAGGGGACGAGCAGTACTTC
CASSKRTGDEQYF
>TRBJ2-1|TRBV5-8|16|TRBD2|.
TGTGCCAGCAGCTTGGCGCCGACTAGCGGAATAAATGAGCAGTTCTTC
CASSLAPTSGINEQFF
>TRBJ2-3|TRBV2|14|.|.
TGTGCCAGCAGGGACTACCACGGCACAGATACGCAGTATTTT
CASRDYHGTDTQYF
>TRBJ1-4|TRBV3-1/TRBV3-2|14|.|.
TGTGCCAGCAGCCAAGAGGGTCGAAGAGAAAAACTGTTTTTT
CASSQEGRREKLFF
>TRBJ1-5|TRBV4-3|14|.|.
TGCGCCAGCAGTTCAAGATATAGCAATCAGCCCCAGCATTTT
CASSSRYSNQPQHF
>TRBJ2-1|TRBV29-1|11|.|.
TGCAGCGTCCCGAGAGGCAATGAGCAGTTCTTC
CSVPRGNEQFF
>TRBJ2-5|TRBV28|16|TRBD2|.
TGTGCCAGCAGCCGACTTGGAGGTAGCGGGAGTGAGACCCAGTACTTC
CASSRLGGSGSETQYF
>TRBJ2-2|TRBV6-4|14|.|.
TGTGCCAGCAGTGACGGCGCGGGCTCCGGGGAGCTGTTTTTT
CASSDGAGSGELFF
>TRBJ1-1|TRBV29-1|13|.|.
TGCAGCGTTGTAGGGTCGGGTGACACTGAAGCTTTCTTT
CSVVGSGDTEAFF
>TRBJ2-1|TRBV9|14|.|once
TGTGCCAGCAGCGTATGGGAGGCCCCCAATGAGCAGTTCTTC
CASSVWEAPNEQFF
>TRBJ1-1|TRBV30|15|.|.
TGTGCCTGGAGTCCTCCAGGGGTAGGGTTTACTGAAGCTTTCTTT
CAWSPPGVGFTEAFF
>TRBJ2-1|TRBV11-3|16|TRBD2|.
TGTGCCAGCAGCTTAGGGAGTAGCGGGAGGTACAATGAGCAGTTCTTC
CASSLGSSGRYNEQFF
>TRBJ2-7|TRBV29-1|13|TRBD1|.
TGCAGCGTCGGCGGGACAGGGGCGAACGAGCAGTACTTC
CSVGGTGANEQYF
>TRBJ2-1|TRBV21-1|15|.|.
TGTGCCAGCAGCATATCGACTAGCGGGAGCAATGAGCAGTTCTTC
CASSISTSGSNEQFF
>TRBJ2-1|TRBV13|16|TRBD2|few
TGTGCCAGCAGCTTAGCTTTAGCGGGAGGGTTGCATGAGCAGTTCTTC
CASSLALAGGLHEQFF